A single T cell receptor beta chain is shown here with its context. This specimen comes from a study of T cell responses to AZD1222 COVID-19 vaccine. The repertoire was sequenced with immunoSEQ multiplex PCR; TCRdb's copy has only in-frame clones and lacks some. Counted here are about 97,000 clones, approximately 90% occurring once; the ten biggest clones make up roughly 3%. This CDR3 is built from 15 residues. V dropped 0 bases and J dropped 3; count of bases not matched to a gene: 1. Germline-derived CDR1 and CDR2 are SGDLS and YYNGEE. The origin of this receptor is an adult in good health. J is TRBJ2-2 and V is TRBV9, with 8 bases matching TRBD2. The sequencing here drew on peripheral blood, taken on day 0 of AZD1222 vaccination. CDR3 region: CASSVAAGDTGELFF. The CDR3 DNA follows: TGTGCCAGCAGCGTAGCAGCGGGGGACACCGGGGAGCTGTTTTTT.